This T cell receptor beta chain was recovered during a study of cytomegalovirus exposure and HLA in healthy donors. Study findings and constraints: A missense DCLRE1C variant was associated with V- and J-gene trimming of TCR beta chains in a later analysis, and an independent cohort replicated the association. An analysis done earlier found most TCR beta V segments productive about 90% or about 30% of the time. For most TCR sequences rarity was the rule, although some public TCRs occurred in many donors.

With regard to this clone: Its antigen remains unidentified.

It was with 60 Vbeta and 13 Jbeta primers that the PCR ran. Profiled with immunoSEQ multiplex PCR; TCRdb holds only in-frame clones, not every one. The table records 140,000 or so clones, over 60% of them present only once. This CDR3 contains 15 residues. The germline CDR1 and CDR2 sequences are SGHTA and FQGTGA. The V end lost 0 bases, the J end lost 8 bases, and 15 bases lay between the germline ends. Sequencing was carried out using PBMCs. This clonotype originated in a woman aged 55-69 years in good health and CMV-seronegative. The chain joins TRBV7-3 to TRBJ2-3; the D gene is possibly TRBD2 (5 bases). CDR3 residues: CASSLTFSGEGTQYF. CDR3 coding DNA: TGTGCCAGCAGCTTAACTTTCAGCGGCGAAGGTACGCAGTATTTT.